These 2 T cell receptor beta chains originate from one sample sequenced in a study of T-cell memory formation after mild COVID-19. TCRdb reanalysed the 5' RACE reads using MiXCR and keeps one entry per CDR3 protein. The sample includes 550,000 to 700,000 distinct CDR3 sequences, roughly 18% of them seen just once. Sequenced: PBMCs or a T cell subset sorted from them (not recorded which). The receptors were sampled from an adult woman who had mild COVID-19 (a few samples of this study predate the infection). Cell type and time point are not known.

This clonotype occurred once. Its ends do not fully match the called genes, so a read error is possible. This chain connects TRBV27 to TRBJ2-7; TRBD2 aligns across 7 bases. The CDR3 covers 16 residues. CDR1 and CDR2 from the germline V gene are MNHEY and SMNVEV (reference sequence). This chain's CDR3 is CASSSRSSGLSDEQYF. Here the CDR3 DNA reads TGTGCCAGCAGTTCCCGTTCTAGCGGACTCTCCGACGAGCAGTACTTC.

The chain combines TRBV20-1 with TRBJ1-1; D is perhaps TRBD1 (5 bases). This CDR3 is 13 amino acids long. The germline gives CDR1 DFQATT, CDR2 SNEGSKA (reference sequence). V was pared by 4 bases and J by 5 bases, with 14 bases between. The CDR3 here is CSANRGYQTEAFF. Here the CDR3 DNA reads TGCAGTGCTAATCGGGGGTATCAGACTGAAGCTTTCTTT.